Below are 31 T cell receptor beta chains sequenced from a single sample in a study of T-cell memory formation after mild COVID-19 (dated by TCRdb to about 2021). The library was made by 5' RACE. Sequencing instrument: Illumina NovaSeq 6000. The public sequencing data were trimmed at Q25 with fastp and processed into clonotypes with MiXCR by TCRdb, which kept only in-frame beta chains. Rows are combined by CDR3 protein, so each entry shows the most common genes and DNA. The sample contains 300,000 to 400,000 distinct CDR3 sequences, 14% of them found a single time. The biggest ten clones account for around 22% of the sample. Sequenced material: PBMCs or a T cell subset sorted from them (not recorded which). All receptors come from a man younger than 30 who had mild COVID-19 (a few samples of this study predate the infection). The sample titles of this study are shuffled in the database, so cell type and time point are left out; the donor was told from shared clones.

The table lists this clonotype with a few counts. The rearrangement joins TRBV9 to TRBJ1-2; no reliable D call. The CDR3 is 17 amino acids. Germline assignment: CDR1 SGDLS and CDR2 YYNGEE. The V end was cut by 1 base, the J end by 0 bases, with 16 bases between. In nucleotides, the CDR3 is TGTGCCAGCAGCGTACGCCGGGAGGGCCTCCCTAACTATGGCTACACCTTC. Its translation is CASSVRREGLPNYGYTF.

This clonotype appeared a few times. V is TRBV20-1 and J is TRBJ1-1; D possibly corresponds to TRBD1 (5 bases). The germline V and J ends were trimmed by 1 base and 4 bases, with 13 bases remaining between them. The CDR3 contains 14 residues. Germline lookup yields CDR1 DFQATT and CDR2 SNEGSKA (reference sequence). CDR3: CSARAQGGGTEAFF. The CDR3 nucleotides read TGCAGTGCTAGAGCTCAGGGTGGCGGCACTGAAGCTTTCTTT.

The gene calls are TRBV6-4 and TRBJ2-3, with D perhaps being TRBD1 or TRBD2 (7 bases each). The V end was cut by 7 bases, the J end by 3 bases, with 17 bases between. CDR1 and CDR2 (germline): MRHNA, SNTAGT. The CDR3 contains 15 residues. CDR3: CASKRDSSKTDTQYF. CDR3 in DNA: TGTGCCAGCAAGCGGGACAGTTCCAAAACAGATACGCAGTATTTT.

This clonotype appeared many times. The chain combines TRBV28 with TRBJ2-1; TRBD1 is a possible D gene (6 bases). There are 11 residues in the CDR3. V was cut by 7 bases and J by 8 bases, with 9 bases left in between. CDR1 and CDR2 from the germline V gene are MDHEN and SYDVKM. CDR3 nucleotide sequence: TGTGCCAGCAACAGGGCCGATGAGCAGTTCTTC. Its protein product is CASNRADEQFF.

This clonotype was seen more than once but under ten times. The CDR3 loop reads CASSQSSLWGAGYTF. CDR3 DNA: TGCGCCAGCAGCCAATCCTCTTTATGGGGCGCTGGCTACACCTTC. V usage is TRBV4-1 and J usage is TRBJ1-2, with TRBD1 as a possible D gene (5 bases). Germline CDR1 MGHRA, CDR2 YSYEKL. This CDR3 contains 15 residues. V lost 2 bases and J 7 bases, leaving 17 bases between the germline ends.

This clonotype was detected only once. This chain links TRBV12-3 or TRBV12-4 with TRBJ2-5; possible D gene TRBD2, 6 bases. Trimming removed 3 bases from V and 8 bases from J, with 16 bases in between. The CDR3 covers 14 residues. The CDR3 reads CASSFWGVQDTQYF. CDR3 DNA sequence: TGTGCCAGCAGTTTCTGGGGGGTCCAGGACACCCAGTACTTC.

This clonotype appeared many times. This chain links TRBV7-8 with TRBJ1-6, with D possibly matching TRBD1 (6 bases). V lost 5 bases and J 10 bases, leaving 21 bases between the germline ends. The CDR3 sequence is 16 residues long. Germline CDR1 is SGHVS and CDR2 is FQNEAQ. The CDR3 DNA reads TGTGCCAGCAGCCCCCCCCGGCAGGGGAATCTATCACCCCTCCACTTT. Its protein is CASSPPRQGNLSPLHF.

This clonotype was detected many times. The chain employs TRBV5-1 and TRBJ2-7; 12 nucleotides agree with TRBD2. The CDR3 totals 16 residues. After removal of 4 bases from V and 1 base from J, the junction contained 6 bases not matched to a gene. Looked up from germline, CDR1 is SGHRS and CDR2 is YFSETQ. The CDR3 region is CASSPGTSGLSYEQYF. CDR3 in DNA: TGCGCCAGCAGCCCCGGGACTAGCGGGCTTTCCTACGAGCAGTACTTC.

This sequence joins TRBV3-1 and TRBJ2-1, with 8 bases identical to TRBD1. Germline loops: CDR1 LGHDT, CDR2 YNNKEL (reference sequence). The CDR3 spans 14 residues. Trimming took 1 base from V and 7 from J; bases not matched to a gene: 3. The CDR3 coding sequence is TGTGCCAGCAGCCAAGGCTACAGGGGGAATGAGCAGTTCTTC. Protein sequence: CASSQGYRGNEQFF.

This clonotype has a handful of counts. The V and J genes are TRBV11-2 and TRBJ2-2; 8 bases fit TRBD1. Trimming cost V 4 bases and J 5 bases; bases outside gene matches: 6. The CDR3 totals 15 residues. Looked up from germline, CDR1 is SGHAT and CDR2 is FQNNGV. The CDR3 is CASSSQGARTGELFF. The CDR3 coding sequence is TGTGCCAGCAGCTCGCAGGGGGCGCGGACCGGGGAGCTGTTTTTT.

The table lists this clonotype with a few counts. This chain joins TRBV11-2 and TRBJ1-4; TRBD1 agrees at 10 bases. Germline loops: CDR1 SGHAT, CDR2 FQNNGV. Trimming at V came to 4 bases and at J to 4 bases, leaving 6 bases not matched to a gene. This CDR3 is built from 16 residues. CDR3 sequence (DNA): TGTGCCAGCAGCTCCTCCGGGACAGGGGATAATGAAAAACTGTTTTTT. This gives the protein CASSSSGTGDNEKLFF.

This clonotype has a count of ten or more. V usage is TRBV7-2 and J usage is TRBJ2-5; D ambiguous. The CDR3 length is 17 residues. Trimming took off 5 bases at V and 0 bases at J, with 19 bases between the two ends. The germline gives CDR1 SGHTA, CDR2 FQGNSA. CDR3 region: CASSTPLKGRDQETQYF. The CDR3 region has the DNA TGTGCCAGCAGCACTCCCCTTAAGGGTCGTGACCAAGAGACCCAGTACTTC.

The chain has TRBV10-2 and TRBJ2-3, with D tentatively TRBD1 (5 bases). This CDR3 comprises 14 residues. Germline V gene data show CDR1 as WSHSY and CDR2 as SAAADI. The V end was cut by 2 bases, the J end by 4 bases, with 10 bases between. The CDR3 sequence is CASSESRVADTQYF. The DNA of the CDR3 is TGCGCCAGCAGTGAGAGCAGGGTTGCAGATACGCAGTATTTT.

This clonotype came up many times. The gene calls are TRBV5-1 and TRBJ1-1; no reliable D call. In germline, CDR1 is SGHRS, CDR2 YFSETQ. Trimming took off 2 bases at V and 1 base at J, with 9 bases between the two ends. CDR3 length: 14 amino acids. CDR3 nucleotides: TGCGCCAGCAGCTTCGGCCAGGAGAACACTGAAGCTTTCTTT. As protein: CASSFGQENTEAFF.

This clonotype has more than one count but fewer than ten. This chain joins TRBV7-9 and TRBJ2-5; D perhaps matches TRBD1 (6 bases). Per germline, CDR1 SEHNR and CDR2 FQNEAQ (reference sequence). This CDR3 has 15 amino acids. V was cut by 0 bases and J by 2 bases, with 10 bases left in between. In DNA form, the CDR3 reads TGTGCCAGCAGCTTAGCCCACGGACAGCAAGAGACCCAGTACTTC. It codes for CASSLAHGQQETQYF.

As DNA, the CDR3 is TGCGCCAGCAGGCAACCGGGACAGGCGGGTACTGAAGCTTTCTTT. Residues: CASRQPGQAGTEAFF. The V call is TRBV5-1, the J call TRBJ1-1; 8 nucleotides line up with TRBD1. V dropped 5 bases and J dropped 5; count of bases not matched to a gene: 11. The germline V gene encodes CDR1 SGHRS and CDR2 YFSETQ. CDR3 length equals 15 residues.

This clonotype has at least ten counts. The CDR3 protein is CSVYSPGHSTDTQYF. CDR3 DNA sequence: TGCAGCGTTTATTCTCCGGGACACTCCACAGATACGCAGTATTTT. J is TRBJ2-3 and V is TRBV29-1, with D possibly being TRBD1 (6 bases). Germline V gene lookup returns CDR1 SQVTM and CDR2 ANQGSEA. Trimming pared 5 bases from V and 2 bases from J, leaving 17 bases between. This CDR3 spans 15 amino acids.

The chain joins TRBV6-6 to TRBJ1-1; D ambiguous. CDR1 and CDR2 from the germline V gene are MNHNY and SVGAGI (reference sequence). The germline V and J ends were trimmed by 8 bases and 2 bases, with 6 bases remaining between them. This CDR3 region has 11 residues. In DNA form, the CDR3 reads TGTGCCAGCGACGCCAACACTGAAGCTTTCTTT. This translates into CASDANTEAFF.

This clonotype was counted only a few times. This chain joins TRBV7-8 and TRBJ2-7; the D is unclear. The CDR3 is 14 amino acids. The germline V gene encodes CDR1 SGHVS and CDR2 FQNEAQ. V dropped 1 base and J dropped 5 bases, with 12 bases sitting between them. The CDR3 region is CASSLDGPFNEQYV. CDR3 DNA: TGTGCCAGCAGCTTAGACGGCCCCTTCAACGAGCAGTACGTC.

This clonotype occurred a few times. The genes are TRBV9 and TRBJ2-3, with no clear D. V lost 0 bases to trimming and J lost 4 bases, with 9 bases between them. The CDR3 extends over 14 amino acids. The V gene's germline CDR1 is SGDLS and CDR2 YYNGEE. The CDR3, as DNA: TGTGCCAGCAGCGTAGTACAGCGCGCAGATACGCAGTATTTT. Protein product: CASSVVQRADTQYF.

The rearrangement uses TRBV7-2 and TRBJ2-3, with TRBD2 as a possible D gene (7 bases). Germline CDR1 is SGHTA and CDR2 is FQGNSA. The CDR3 contains 13 residues. The V end was cut by 3 bases, the J end by 10 bases, with 14 bases between. CDR3 amino acids: CASSFGGAQSQYF. The CDR3 DNA follows: TGTGCCAGCAGCTTTGGGGGGGCCCAGTCGCAGTATTTT.

The table lists this clonotype with a few counts. The gene calls are TRBV11-2 and TRBJ1-1; D is uncertain. The germline V gene has CDR1 SGHAT and CDR2 FQNNGV. The CDR3 has 16 residues. Between the trimmed V and J ends, which lost 5 bases and 4 bases, there was a span of 20 bases. This CDR3 is CASSPTELLTITEAFF. CDR3 coding DNA: TGTGCCAGCAGCCCGACGGAGCTCCTTACGATCACTGAAGCTTTCTTT.

The gene calls are TRBV12-3 or TRBV12-4 and TRBJ2-2, with TRBD1 identical over 7 bases. Germline trimming cut 6 bases from V and 1 base from J; bases unmatched to any gene: 5. The CDR3 has 15 amino acids. DNA of the CDR3: TGTGCCAGCAGCTACCGACAGGGGAACACCGGGGAGCTGTTTTTT. It yields the protein CASSYRQGNTGELFF.

V is TRBV4-1 and J is TRBJ2-5; 15 nucleotides agree with TRBD2. The germline V gene has CDR1 MGHRA and CDR2 YSYEKL. CDR3 size: 18 residues. The V gene end was trimmed by 0 bases and the J gene end by 7 bases; junction bases not matched to a gene: 9. The CDR3 reads CASSQEGLAGGPSVTQYF. CDR3 nucleotides: TGCGCCAGCAGCCAAGAAGGACTAGCGGGGGGGCCTTCCGTGACCCAGTACTTC.

The CDR3 DNA sequence: TGCAGTGCTAGAGATAGTCGCGCGGGGGACTACGAGCAGTACTTC. Its translation: CSARDSRAGDYEQYF. The rearrangement joins TRBV20-1 to TRBJ2-7; 7 bases align to TRBD2. The junction had 8 bases not matched to a gene; V was cut back by 0 bases and J by 3 bases. The CDR3 totals 15 residues. Germline V CDR1 and CDR2: DFQATT, SNEGSKA (reference sequence).

Only a few counts were recorded for this clonotype. The V gene is TRBV4-2, the J gene TRBJ2-2; 12 nucleotides agree with TRBD2. The germline V gene encodes CDR1 LGHNA and CDR2 YNFKEQ. The CDR3 runs to 18 residues. The junction had 6 bases not matched to a gene; V was cut back by 0 bases and J by 4 bases. CDR3 in amino acids: CASSQETSGGLPTGELFF. The CDR3 bases are TGTGCCAGCAGCCAAGAAACTAGCGGGGGGCTTCCCACCGGGGAGCTGTTTTTT.

This clonotype was recorded at least ten times. The V and J genes are TRBV7-2 and TRBJ1-5; 8 nucleotides agree with TRBD1. CDR1 is SGHTA and CDR2 is FQGNSA in the germline V gene. This CDR3 region has 13 residues. The V and J ends lost 3 bases and 7 bases, in that order; junction bases with no gene match: 2. In DNA form, the CDR3 reads TGTGCCAGCAGCTTGACAGGGGAACAGCCCCAGCATTTT. Translating it yields CASSLTGEQPQHF.

The J gene is TRBJ2-7, the V gene TRBV5-1; TRBD1 agrees at 10 bases. The junction had 8 bases not matched to a gene; V was cut back by 6 bases and J by 5 bases. This CDR3 has 14 amino acids. Germline CDR1 reads SGHRS; CDR2 reads YFSETQ. As DNA, the CDR3 is TGCGCCAGCACCCCTCGGACAGGGGGGAACGAGCAGTACTTC. This translates into CASTPRTGGNEQYF.

A remark on this clonotype: A read error may produce the germline difference seen at one junction end. The V call is TRBV7-2, the J call TRBJ2-5, with 9 bases that match TRBD2. Germline CDR1 SGHTA, CDR2 FQGNSA. This CDR3 spans 14 amino acids. CDR3 in amino acids: CGSSLAGATQTQYF. The CDR3 nucleotides are TGTGGCAGCAGCTTAGCGGGGGCTACGCAGACCCAGTACTTC.

Only a few counts were recorded for this clonotype. The gene calls are TRBV6-1 and TRBJ1-3, with 7 positions matching TRBD1. This CDR3 is built from 14 residues. Trimming removed 9 bases from V and 0 bases from J; junction bases left unmatched: 5. CDR1 and CDR2 (germline): MNHNS, SASEGT. DNA of the CDR3: TGTGCCAGTACGGGACAGAGCTCTGGAAACACCATATATTTT. The encoded protein is CASTGQSSGNTIYF.

J is TRBJ2-7 and V is TRBV3-1; D is unresolved. Germline V lookup: CDR1 LGHDT, CDR2 YNNKEL (reference sequence). V lost 0 bases to trimming and J lost 2 bases, with 20 bases between them. The CDR3 loop spans 18 amino acids. DNA for the CDR3: TGTGCCAGCAGCCAAGAAATAAAGACCTTAGGCAGTCCCTACGAGCAGTACTTC. It codes for CASSQEIKTLGSPYEQYF.